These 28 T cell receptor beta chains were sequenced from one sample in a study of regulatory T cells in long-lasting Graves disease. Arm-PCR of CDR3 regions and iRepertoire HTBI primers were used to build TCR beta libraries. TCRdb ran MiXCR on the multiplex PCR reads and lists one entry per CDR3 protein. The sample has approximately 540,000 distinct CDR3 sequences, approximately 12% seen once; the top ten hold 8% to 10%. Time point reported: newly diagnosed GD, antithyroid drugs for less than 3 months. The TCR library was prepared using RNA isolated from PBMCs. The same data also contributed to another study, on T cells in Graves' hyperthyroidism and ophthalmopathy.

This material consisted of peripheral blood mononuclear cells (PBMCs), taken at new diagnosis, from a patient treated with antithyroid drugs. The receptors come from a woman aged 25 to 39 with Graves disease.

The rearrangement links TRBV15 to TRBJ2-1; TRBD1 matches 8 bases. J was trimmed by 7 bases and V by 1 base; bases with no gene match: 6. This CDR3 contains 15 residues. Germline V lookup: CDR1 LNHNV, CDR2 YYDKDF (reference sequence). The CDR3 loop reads CATSRAFQGANEQFF. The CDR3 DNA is TGTGCCACCAGCAGAGCATTTCAGGGGGCGAATGAGCAGTTCTTC. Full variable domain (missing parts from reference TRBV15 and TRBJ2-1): DAMVIQNPRYQVTQFGKPVTLSCSQTLNHNVMYWYQQKSSQAPKLLFHYYDKDFNNEADTPDNFQSRRPNTSFCFLDIRSPGLGDTAMYLCATSRAFQGANEQFFGPGTRLTVL.

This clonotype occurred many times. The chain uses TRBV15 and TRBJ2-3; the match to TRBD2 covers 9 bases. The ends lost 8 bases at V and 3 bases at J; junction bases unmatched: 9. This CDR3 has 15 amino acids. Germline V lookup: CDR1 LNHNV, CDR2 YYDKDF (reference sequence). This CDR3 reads CATLSGREGTDTQYF. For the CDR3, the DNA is TGTGCCACCCTCTCGGGGCGGGAGGGAACAGATACGCAGTATTTT.

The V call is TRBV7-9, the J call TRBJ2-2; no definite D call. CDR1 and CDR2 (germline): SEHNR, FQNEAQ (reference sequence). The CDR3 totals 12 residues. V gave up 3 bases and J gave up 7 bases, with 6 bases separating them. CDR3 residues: CASSFPIGELFF. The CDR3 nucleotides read TGTGCCAGCAGCTTCCCAATCGGGGAGCTGTTTTTT.

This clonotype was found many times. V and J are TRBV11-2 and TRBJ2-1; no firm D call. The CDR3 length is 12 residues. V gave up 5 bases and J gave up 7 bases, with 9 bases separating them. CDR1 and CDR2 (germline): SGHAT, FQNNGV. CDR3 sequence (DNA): TGTGCCAGCAGCATCGAGGAAAATGAGCAGTTCTTC. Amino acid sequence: CASSIEENEQFF.

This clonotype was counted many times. CDR3 sequence reads: CASSPLDSFYGYTF. The CDR3 DNA sequence: TGTGCCAGCAGCCCCCTGGACAGCTTCTATGGCTACACCTTC. The chain employs TRBV3-1 and TRBJ1-2; D perhaps matches TRBD1 (6 bases). Trimming stripped 4 bases from V and 4 bases from J, with 13 bases between. The germline CDR1 and CDR2 sequences are LGHDT and YNNKEL (reference sequence). The CDR3 sequence is 14 residues long.

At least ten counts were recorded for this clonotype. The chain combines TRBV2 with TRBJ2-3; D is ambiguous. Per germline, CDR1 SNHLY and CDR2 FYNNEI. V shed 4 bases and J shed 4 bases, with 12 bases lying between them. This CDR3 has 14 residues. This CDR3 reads CASSGPYIADTQYF. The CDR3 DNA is TGTGCCAGCAGTGGCCCCTATATCGCAGATACGCAGTATTTT.

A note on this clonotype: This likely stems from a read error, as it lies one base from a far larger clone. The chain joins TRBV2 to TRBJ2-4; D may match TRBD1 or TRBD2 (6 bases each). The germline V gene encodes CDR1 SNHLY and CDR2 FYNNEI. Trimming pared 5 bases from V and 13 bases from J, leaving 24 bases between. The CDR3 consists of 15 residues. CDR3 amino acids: CASSLTSGGLNEQYF. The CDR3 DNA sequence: TGTGCCAGCAGTTTGACCTCCGGGGGCCTCAATGAGCAGTACTTC.

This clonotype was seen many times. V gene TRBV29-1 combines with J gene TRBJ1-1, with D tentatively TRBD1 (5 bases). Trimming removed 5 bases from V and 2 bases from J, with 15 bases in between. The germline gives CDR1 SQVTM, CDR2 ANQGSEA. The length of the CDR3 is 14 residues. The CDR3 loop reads CSVSRGYRNTEAFF. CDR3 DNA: TGCAGCGTTAGTAGGGGCTACAGAAACACTGAAGCTTTCTTT.

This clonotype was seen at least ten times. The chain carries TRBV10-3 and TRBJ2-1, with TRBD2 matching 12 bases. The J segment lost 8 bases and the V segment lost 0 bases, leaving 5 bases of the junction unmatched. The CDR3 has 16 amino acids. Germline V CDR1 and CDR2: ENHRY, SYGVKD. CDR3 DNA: TGTGCCATCAGTGAGTCACGGACTAGCGGGACCGATGAGCAGTTCTTC. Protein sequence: CAISESRTSGTDEQFF.

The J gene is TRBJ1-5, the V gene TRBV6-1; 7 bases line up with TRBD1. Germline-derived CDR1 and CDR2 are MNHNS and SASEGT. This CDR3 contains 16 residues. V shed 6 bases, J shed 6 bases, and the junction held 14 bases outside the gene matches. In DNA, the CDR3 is TGTGCCAGCAGGGAAAGCCTAGGGGGCGCGGGTCAGCCCCAGCATTTT. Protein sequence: CASRESLGGAGQPQHF.

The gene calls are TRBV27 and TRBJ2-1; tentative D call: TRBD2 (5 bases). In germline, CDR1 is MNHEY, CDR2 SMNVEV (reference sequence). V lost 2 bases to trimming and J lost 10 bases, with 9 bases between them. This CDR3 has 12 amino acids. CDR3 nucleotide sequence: TGTGCCAGCAGTTTAGAGGGTCAGGAGCAGTTCTTC. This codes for CASSLEGQEQFF.

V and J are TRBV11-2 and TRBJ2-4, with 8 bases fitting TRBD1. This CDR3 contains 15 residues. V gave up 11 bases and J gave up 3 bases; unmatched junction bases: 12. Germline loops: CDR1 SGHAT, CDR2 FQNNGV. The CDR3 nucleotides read TGTGCCTGGAAAAACCCCGGGACAGGCAAAAACATTCAGTACTTC. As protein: CAWKNPGTGKNIQYF.

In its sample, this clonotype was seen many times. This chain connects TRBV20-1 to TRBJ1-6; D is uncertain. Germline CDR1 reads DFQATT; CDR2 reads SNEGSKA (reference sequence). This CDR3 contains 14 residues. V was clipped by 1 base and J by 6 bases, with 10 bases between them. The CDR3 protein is CSARGTRVNSPLHF. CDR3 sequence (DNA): TGCAGTGCTAGAGGGACGAGGGTTAATTCACCCCTCCACTTT.

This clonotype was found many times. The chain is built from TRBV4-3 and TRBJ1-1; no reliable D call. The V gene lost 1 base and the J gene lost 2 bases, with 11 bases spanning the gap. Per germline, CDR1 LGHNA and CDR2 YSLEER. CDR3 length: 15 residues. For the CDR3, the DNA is TGCGCCAGCAGCCAAGGGGAAAGGCTCAACACTGAAGCTTTCTTT. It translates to CASSQGERLNTEAFF.

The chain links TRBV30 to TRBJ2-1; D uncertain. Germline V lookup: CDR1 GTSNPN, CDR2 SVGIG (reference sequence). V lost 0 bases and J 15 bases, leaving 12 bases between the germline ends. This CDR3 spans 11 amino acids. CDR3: CAWSVDKFWFF. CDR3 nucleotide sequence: TGTGCCTGGAGTGTAGATAAGTTCTGGTTCTTC.

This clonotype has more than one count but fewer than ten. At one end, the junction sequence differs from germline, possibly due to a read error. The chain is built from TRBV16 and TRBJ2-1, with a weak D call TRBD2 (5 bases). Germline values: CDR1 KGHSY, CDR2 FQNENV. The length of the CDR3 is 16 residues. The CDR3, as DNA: TGTGCCAGCGAGACGGCGGGCGTCGTTGGGGTCAATGAGCAGCTCTTC. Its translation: CASETAGVVGVNEQLF.

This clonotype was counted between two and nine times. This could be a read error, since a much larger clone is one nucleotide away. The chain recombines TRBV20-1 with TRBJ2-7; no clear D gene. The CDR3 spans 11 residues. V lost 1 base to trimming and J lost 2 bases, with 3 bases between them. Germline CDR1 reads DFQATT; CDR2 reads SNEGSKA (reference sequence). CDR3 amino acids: CSARGAYEQYF. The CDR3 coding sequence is TGCAGTGCTAGAGGCGCCTACGAGCAGTACTTC.

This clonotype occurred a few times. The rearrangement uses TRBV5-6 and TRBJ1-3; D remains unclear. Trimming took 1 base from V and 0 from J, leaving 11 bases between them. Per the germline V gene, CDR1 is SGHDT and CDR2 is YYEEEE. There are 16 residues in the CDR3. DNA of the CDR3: TGTGCCAGCAGCTTGCAGAGGATTTTCTCTGGAAACACCATATATTTT. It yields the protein CASSLQRIFSGNTIYF. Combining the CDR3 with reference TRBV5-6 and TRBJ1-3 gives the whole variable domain DAGVTQSPTHLIKTRGQQVTLRCSPKSGHDTVSWYQQALGQGPQFIFQYYEEEERQRGNFPDRFSGHQFPNYSSELNVNALLLGDSALYLCASSLQRIFSGNTIYFGEGSWLTVV.

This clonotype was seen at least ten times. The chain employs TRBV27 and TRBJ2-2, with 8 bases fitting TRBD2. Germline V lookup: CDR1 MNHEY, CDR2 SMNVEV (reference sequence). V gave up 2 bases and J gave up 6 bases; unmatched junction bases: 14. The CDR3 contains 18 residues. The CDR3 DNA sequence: TGTGCCAGCAGTTTAATCTTAGCGGGAATTCTAAACCCCGGGGAGCTGTTTTTT. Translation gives CASSLILAGILNPGELFF.

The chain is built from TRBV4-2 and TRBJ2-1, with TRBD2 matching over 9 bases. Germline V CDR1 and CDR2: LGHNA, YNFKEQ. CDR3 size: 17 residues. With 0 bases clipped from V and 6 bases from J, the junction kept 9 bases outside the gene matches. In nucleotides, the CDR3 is TGTGCCAGCAGCCAAGATGAGAACAGCGGGAGGCCCAATGAGCAGTTCTTC. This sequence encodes CASSQDENSGRPNEQFF.

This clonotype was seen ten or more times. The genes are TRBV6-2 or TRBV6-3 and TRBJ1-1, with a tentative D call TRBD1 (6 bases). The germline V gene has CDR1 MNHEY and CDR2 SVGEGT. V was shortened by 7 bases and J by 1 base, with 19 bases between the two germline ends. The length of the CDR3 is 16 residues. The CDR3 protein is CASIPTGTIGNTEAFF. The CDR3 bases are TGTGCCAGCATTCCGACCGGGACAATCGGGAACACTGAAGCTTTCTTT.

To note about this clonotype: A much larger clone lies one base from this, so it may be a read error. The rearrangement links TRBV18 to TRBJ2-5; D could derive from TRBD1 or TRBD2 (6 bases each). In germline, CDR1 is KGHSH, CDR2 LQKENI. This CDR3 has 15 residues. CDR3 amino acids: CANSPGEAEEETQYF. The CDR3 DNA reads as TGTGCCAACTCACCAGGGGAGGCCGAGGAGGAGACCCAGTACTTC. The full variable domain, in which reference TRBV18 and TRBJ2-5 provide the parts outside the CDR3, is NAGVMQNPRHLVRRRGQEARLRCSPMKGHSHVYWYRQLPEEGLKFMVYLQKENIIDESGMPKERFSAEFPKEGPSILRIQQVVRGDSAAYFCANSPGEAEEETQYFGPGTRLLVL.

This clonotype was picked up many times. The CDR3: CSAIPLAGVYNEQFF. The CDR3 DNA sequence: TGCAGTGCTATCCCACTAGCGGGAGTCTACAATGAGCAGTTCTTC. The chain recombines TRBV20-1 with TRBJ2-1; 11 bases line up with TRBD2. CDR1 is DFQATT, CDR2 SNEGSKA, per germline (reference sequence). The CDR3 totals 15 residues. With V trimmed by 4 bases and J by 3 bases, 5 bases remained unmatched.

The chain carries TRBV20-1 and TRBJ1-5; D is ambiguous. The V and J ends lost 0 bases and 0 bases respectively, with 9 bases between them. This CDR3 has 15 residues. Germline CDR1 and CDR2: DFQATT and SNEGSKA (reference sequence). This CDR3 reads CSAREKGYSNQPQHF. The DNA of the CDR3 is TGCAGTGCTAGAGAAAAGGGTTATAGCAATCAGCCCCAGCATTTT.

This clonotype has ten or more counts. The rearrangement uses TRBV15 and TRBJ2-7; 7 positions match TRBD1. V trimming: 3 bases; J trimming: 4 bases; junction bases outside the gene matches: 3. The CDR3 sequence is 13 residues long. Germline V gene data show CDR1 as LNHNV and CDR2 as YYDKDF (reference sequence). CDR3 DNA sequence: TGTGCCACCAGCAGCAACAGGGGATACGAGCAGTACTTC. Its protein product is CATSSNRGYEQYF.

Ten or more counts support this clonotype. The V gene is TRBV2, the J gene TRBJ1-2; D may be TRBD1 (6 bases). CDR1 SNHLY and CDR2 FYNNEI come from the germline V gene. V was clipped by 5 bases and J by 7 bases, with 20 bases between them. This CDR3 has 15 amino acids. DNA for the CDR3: TGTGCCAGCAGTCCCGACAGGTCGAGGCTTAGTGGCTACACCTTC. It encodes CASSPDRSRLSGYTF.

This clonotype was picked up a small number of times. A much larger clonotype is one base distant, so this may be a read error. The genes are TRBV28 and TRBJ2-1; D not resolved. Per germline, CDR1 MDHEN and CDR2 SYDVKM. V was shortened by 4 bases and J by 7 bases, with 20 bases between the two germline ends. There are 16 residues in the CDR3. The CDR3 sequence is CASSSSRIGFRNEQFF. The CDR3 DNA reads TGTGCCAGCAGTTCCTCCCGGATAGGGTTTCGGAATGAGCAGTTCTTC.

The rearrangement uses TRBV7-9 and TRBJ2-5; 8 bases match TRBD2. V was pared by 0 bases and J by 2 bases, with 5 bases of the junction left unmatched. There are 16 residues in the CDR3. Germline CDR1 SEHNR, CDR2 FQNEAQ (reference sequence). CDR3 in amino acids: CASSLAFSGAQETQYF. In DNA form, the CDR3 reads TGTGCCAGCAGCTTAGCGTTTAGCGGGGCACAAGAGACCCAGTACTTC.